A selection of T cell receptor beta chains follows, all from one sample in a study of blood T cell repertoires in COVID-19. The assay was immunoSEQ multiplex PCR, and TCRdb's table has in-frame clones only and misses some. Of about 300,000 clones in the sample, approximately 86% were seen once. Sample: peripheral blood. The receptors were sampled from a man in his 70s with acute or convalescent COVID-19. CDR3s include the opening cysteine and the closing phenylalanine or tryptophan.

j_call v_call cdr3_aa
TRBJ1-2 TRBV20-1 CSASPGTGRRNYGYTF
TRBJ1-4 TRBV6-5 CASSYPPGEKLFF
TRBJ1-1 TRBV18 CASSPLQGEAEAFF
TRBJ2-1 TRBV19 CASRGTRGSSYNEQFF
TRBJ1-5 TRBV3-1/TRBV3-2 CASSQGTGGLQPQHF
TRBJ2-5 TRBV21-1 CASSLIQGNQETQYF
TRBJ2-7 TRBV5-1 CASSPGQGIIPYEQYF
TRBJ1-5 TRBV19 CASSMGGQPQHF
TRBJ2-2 TRBV30 CAWSVPGHTNTGELFF
TRBJ1-5 TRBV19 CASSIGQGVQPQHF
TRBJ1-2 TRBV5-4 CASSFNSGRGDYGYTF
TRBJ1-2 TRBV6-5 CASSTGGYGYTF
TRBJ1-1 TRBV27 CASSLRGAWTEAFF
TRBJ1-6 TRBV5-1 CASSLRGGYNSPLHF
TRBJ1-1 TRBV7-2 CASSTRQGTEAFF
TRBJ1-4 TRBV28 CASSFAGLGEKLFF
TRBJ1-1 TRBV7-9 CASSLGQVNTEAFF
TRBJ2-1 TRBV6-2/TRBV6-3 CASSQLAGISNEQFF
TRBJ2-7 TRBV7-8 CASSGEGTSIYEQYF
TRBJ2-2 TRBV7-9 CASDRDTGELFF
TRBJ2-1 TRBV7-2 CASSLAAESRNEQFF
TRBJ2-1 TRBV7-9 CASSSGTSGNNEQFF
TRBJ2-4 TRBV4-1 CASSQRTSGQNIQYF
TRBJ2-3 TRBV24-1 CATSDLGTSGSVEEDTQYF
TRBJ2-5 TRBV4-2 CASSQDLSGVRETQYF
TRBJ1-2 TRBV28 CASSLRQGWNYGYTF
TRBJ2-5 TRBV5-1 CASSRASGGQETQYF
TRBJ2-1 TRBV27 CASSPGTGGVNEQFF
TRBJ1-1 TRBV5-1 CASSLLGGQNTEAFF
TRBJ2-7 TRBV6-5 CASSYGAPSEEQYF
TRBJ1-3 TRBV5-1 CASSSGIGNTIYF
TRBJ1-4 TRBV4-1 CASSQDRAGDEKLFF
TRBJ1-6 TRBV11-2 CASSSPGGPSSYNSPLHF
TRBJ2-7 TRBV6-5 CASRQGLAGDEQYF
TRBJ2-7 TRBV6-1 CASSERGGVFSGEQYF
TRBJ1-1 TRBV7-2 CASSLAPGNTEAFF
TRBJ2-1 TRBV6-1 CASSEFGLAVSYNEQFF
TRBJ2-1 TRBV30 CAWGQGYNEQFF
TRBJ2-5 TRBV7-2 CASSQDSGSGQETQYF
TRBJ1-5 TRBV28 CASSPTNQPQHF
TRBJ2-7 TRBV7-2 CASSSRQEQYF
TRBJ1-1 TRBV9 CASSVGTGAGNTEAFF
TRBJ2-6 TRBV14 CASSQDRLGRARGANVLTF
TRBJ1-5 TRBV9 CASSVDRTDTPQHF
TRBJ1-5 TRBV7-9 CASSPGRGQPQHF
TRBJ1-4 TRBV28 CASTSLDSSNEKLFF
TRBJ1-2 TRBV2 CASSETHQNYGYTF
TRBJ1-5 TRBV6-6 CASSYSQGSLQPQHF
TRBJ1-1 TRBV5-1 CASSLDRVHTEAFF
TRBJ2-2 TRBV30 CAVLRERTHTGELFF
TRBJ2-2 TRBV30 CAWSVYNTGELFF
TRBJ1-1 TRBV6-5 CASQGRAAEAFF